The 21 T cell receptor beta chains below all came from one sample that was sequenced in a study of CD4 and CD8 cells across lung adenocarcinoma regions. Via MiXCR, TCRdb re-called the PCR reads, giving one row per CDR3 protein. This sample has a few thousand distinct CDR3 sequences, with roughly two thirds found just once. Material for sequencing was CD8+ T cells from the margin of a lung tumor. Source of these receptors: a female donor with lung adenocarcinoma. The CD4 and CD8 labels of this study may be unreliable.

The chain recombines TRBV7-2 with TRBJ2-1, with a possible D match to TRBD2 (6 bases). The J call is doubtful: the DNA matches TRBJ2-7 better. This CDR3 is 14 amino acids long. From germline, CDR1 is SGHTA and CDR2 FQGNSA. CDR3 region: CASSLAPGVDEQYF. Here the CDR3 DNA reads TGTGCCAGCAGCTTAGCTCCGGGAGTTGACGAGCAGTACTTC.

The chain is built from TRBV6-5 and TRBJ2-1, with D unresolved. Germline CDR1 reads MNHEY; CDR2 reads SVGAGI. The CDR3 sequence is 14 residues long. V was cut by 5 bases and J by 5 bases, with 13 bases left in between. CDR3 DNA: TGTGCCAGCAGTAGCTCGAATCTCCACAATGAGCAGTTCTTC. Its translation is CASSSSNLHNEQFF.

J is TRBJ2-1 and V is TRBV6-5, with 9 positions matching TRBD2. This CDR3 spans 16 amino acids. Trimming at V came to 2 bases and at J to 6 bases, leaving 8 bases not matched to a gene. CDR1 and CDR2 from the germline V gene are MNHEY and SVGAGI. DNA of the CDR3: TGTGCCAGCAGTTACGGCGGGGGGGGCACTCGCAATGAGCAGTTCTTC. The encoded protein is CASSYGGGGTRNEQFF.

About this clonotype itself: One junction end disagrees with the germline gene, perhaps due to a read error. The V call is TRBV6-1, the J call TRBJ2-1; the match to TRBD1 covers 7 bases. This CDR3 has 16 residues. Germline lookup yields CDR1 MNHNS and CDR2 SASEGT. In DNA form, the CDR3 reads TGTGCCAGCGAGGGGATAGGGGGCCGTGACCCAGAGACCCAGTATTTC. It codes for CASEGIGGRDPETQYF.

The V call is TRBV9, the J call TRBJ1-1; TRBD1 agrees at 7 bases. The CDR3 spans 17 residues. Germline CDR1 SGDLS, CDR2 YYNGEE. J lost 0 bases, V lost 2 bases, and 10 bases had no gene match. The CDR3 DNA is TGTGCCAGCAGCGTGGACAGGCAGCTCGCAATGAACACTGAAGCTTTCTTT. Its translation is CASSVDRQLAMNTEAFF.

By sample share, this clonotype is large (0.1 to 1%). The chain employs TRBV6-4 and TRBJ2-2; TRBD2 matches at 8 bases. There are 23 residues in the CDR3. The ends lost 1 base at V and 3 bases at J; junction bases unmatched: 25. Germline V gene data show CDR1 as MRHNA and CDR2 as SNTAGT. The CDR3 protein is CASSDFERGAREAGEEDTGELFF. The CDR3 DNA is TGTGCCAGCAGTGACTTCGAACGTGGGGCCCGAGAAGCGGGAGAAGAGGACACCGGGGAGCTGTTTTTT.

V gene TRBV7-2 combines with J gene TRBJ2-3; 12 bases are shared with TRBD2. Per the germline V gene, CDR1 is SGHTA and CDR2 is FQGNSA. The junction had 6 bases not matched to a gene; V was cut back by 3 bases and J by 5 bases. There are 16 residues in the CDR3. The CDR3 DNA reads TGTGCCAGCAGCTTTTCTAGCGGGGGGGCTGGAGATACGCAGTATTTT. Protein product: CASSFSSGGAGDTQYF.

This clonotype was recorded a few times. V and J are TRBV6-1 and TRBJ1-2; possibly TRBD1 for D (5 bases). Germline CDR1 is MNHNS and CDR2 is SASEGT. Trimming removed 1 base at V and 4 bases at J, with 7 bases between. The CDR3 consists of 13 residues. The CDR3 region is CASSEGGRYGYTF. CDR3 in DNA: TGTGCCAGCAGTGAAGGGGGACGCTATGGCTACACCTTC.

CDR3 sequence: CASSLDSQQETQYF. The CDR3 DNA follows: TGTGCCAGCAGCTTAGACAGCCAACAAGAGACCCAGTACTTC. The J gene is TRBJ2-5, the V gene TRBV11-2; D is uncertain. There are 14 residues in the CDR3. V lost 0 bases, J lost 2 bases, and 7 bases lay in between. In germline, CDR1 is SGHAT, CDR2 FQNNGV.

The V gene is TRBV7-2, the J gene TRBJ2-5, with D unclear. The CDR3 is 15 amino acids. Germline V CDR1 and CDR2: SGHTA, FQGNSA. Trimming left V 1 base short and J 5 bases short, with 14 bases between. As DNA, the CDR3 is TGTGCCAGCAGCTTAGAGGGCACCTCTATTGAGACCCAGTACTTC. It is translated as CASSLEGTSIETQYF.

V and J are TRBV7-3 and TRBJ2-5; maybe TRBD1 (5 bases). This CDR3 is 13 amino acids long. The V and J ends lost 1 base and 7 bases respectively, with 10 bases between them. CDR1 is SGHTA, CDR2 FQGTGA, per germline. The CDR3 protein is CASSLNSQGTQYF. CDR3 bases: TGTGCCAGCAGCTTAAACTCGCAGGGGACCCAGTACTTC.

The chain couples TRBV6-1 to TRBJ2-5; no firm D call. Per germline, CDR1 MNHNS and CDR2 SASEGT. Trimming stripped 9 bases from V and 2 bases from J, with 19 bases between. The CDR3 is 15 residues long. The CDR3 is CARRLSDREQETQYF. The CDR3 DNA sequence: TGTGCCAGGAGGCTATCCGACCGAGAACAAGAGACCCAGTACTTC.

This clonotype is large. The CDR3 sequence: CASSYSSGSNQPQHF. Here the CDR3 DNA reads TGTGCCAGCAGTTACTCGTCAGGTTCCAATCAGCCCCAGCATTTT. This chain uses TRBV6-5 with TRBJ1-5, with D uncertain. The V gene lost 0 bases and the J gene lost 3 bases, with 9 bases spanning the gap. The V gene's germline CDR1 is MNHEY and CDR2 SVGAGI. This CDR3 is 15 amino acids long.

The J gene is TRBJ2-5, the V gene TRBV6-5, with D hard to call. This CDR3 is 11 amino acids long. V was clipped by 2 bases and J by 7 bases, with 5 bases between them. Germline values: CDR1 MNHEY, CDR2 SVGAGI. CDR3 bases: TGTGCCAGCAGTTACGTAGGGACCCAGTACTTC. Protein: CASSYVGTQYF.

This chain links TRBV12-3 or TRBV12-4 with TRBJ2-1, with 9 bases identical to TRBD2. V lost 5 bases, J lost 0 bases, and 2 bases stayed unmatched. The CDR3 contains 15 residues. The CDR3 region is CASSPSGASYNEQFF. CDR3 sequence (DNA): TGTGCCAGCAGTCCTAGCGGGGCCTCCTACAATGAGCAGTTCTTC.

This clonotype showed up just a few times. This chain links TRBV6-1 with TRBJ2-5, with TRBD1 as a possible D gene (6 bases). CDR1 and CDR2 from the germline V gene are MNHNS and SASEGT. The CDR3 spans 15 residues. Trimming took off 6 bases at V and 5 bases at J, with 19 bases between the two ends. Written as DNA, the CDR3 is TGTGCCAGCAGCCCAAACAGGGCGCAGGGGGAGACCCAGTACTTC. Translated, it gives CASSPNRAQGETQYF.

Regarding this clonotype: Germline and junction disagree at one end, which may indicate a read error. The CDR3 DNA is TGTGCCAGCAGCCAAGTTCCGGGGATGGGAGCCAAAGACATTCAGTACTTC. This sequence encodes CASSQVPGMGAKDIQYF. The gene calls are TRBV3-1 and TRBJ2-4; perhaps TRBD2 as D (5 bases). Germline values: CDR1 LGHDT, CDR2 YNNKEL (reference sequence). The CDR3 runs 17 residues.

V is TRBV6-5 and J is TRBJ1-2; D is undetermined. Germline CDR1 MNHEY, CDR2 SVGAGI. With 0 bases removed from V and 8 bases from J, the gap between germline ends came to 13 bases. The CDR3 is made up of 14 amino acids. The DNA for the CDR3 is TGTGCCAGCAGTTACTCCCGCGCCAGCGGAGGCTACACCTTC. It encodes CASSYSRASGGYTF.

This rearrangement joins TRBV5-1 to TRBJ2-4; 12 nucleotides align to TRBD2. Trimming at V came to 7 bases and at J to 13 bases, leaving 21 bases not matched to a gene. The length of the CDR3 is 17 residues. Germline-derived CDR1 and CDR2 are SGHRS and YFSETQ. The CDR3 nucleotides read TGCGCCAGCTCCAGTGCTAGCGGGGGGGGTGACAAAGATACGCAGTACTTC. Amino acids: CASSSASGGGDKDTQYF.

The table lists this clonotype with a few counts. The gene calls are TRBV7-8 and TRBJ1-1; D ambiguous. Trimming shortened V by 0 bases and J by 6 bases, and 8 bases separated the two germline ends. CDR3 length: 13 amino acids. The germline V gene has CDR1 SGHVS and CDR2 FQNEAQ. The CDR3 is CASSLAPAAEAFF. The CDR3 DNA reads as TGTGCCAGCAGCTTAGCGCCGGCAGCTGAAGCTTTCTTT.

By share, this clonotype counts as large. The chain combines TRBV10-1 with TRBJ2-4; no firm D call. Trimming removed 7 bases at V and 4 bases at J, with 14 bases between. CDR3 length: 14 residues. Germline CDR1 is WNHNN and CDR2 is SYGVQD (reference sequence). The CDR3 nucleotides are TGCGCCAGCAACGACCATGAAGTTAAAAACATTCAGTACTTC. Its protein product is CASNDHEVKNIQYF.